This T cell receptor beta chain was identified in a study of spatial heterogeneity in lung cancer. Study-wide context: More than eight raw reads, on average, carried each unique TCR and UMI combination.

Documented time point: sample taken at primary tumor resection. Whole RNA came from tumor, nontumor lung or frozen PBMC and was sequenced without being sorted. Donation came from 70 or so patients with untreated early-stage non-small cell lung cancer. This clonotype is termed medium-sized (0.01 to 0.1%). This beta chain lies outside the target of a library built for alpha chains; its clone size means little. Carried by each TCR cDNA molecule was a unique molecular identifier. Via MiXCR, TCRdb re-called the 5' RACE reads, giving one row per CDR3 protein. Of 6,000 to 7,500 distinct CDR3 sequences listed, 5.5% to 7.5% are singletons. Sample: PBMCs, taken at surgery. The sequence came from a male donor with early-stage non-small cell lung cancer.

The CDR3 reads CASSPEMGGAGGELFF. The CDR3 coding sequence is TGTGCCAGCAGCCCCGAGATGGGGGGGGCCGGCGGGGAGCTGTTTTTT. J is TRBJ2-2 and V is TRBV9; tentatively, D is TRBD2 (7 bases). The CDR3 extends over 16 amino acids. Looked up from germline, CDR1 is SGDLS and CDR2 is YYNGEE. Trimming stripped 4 bases from V and 7 bases from J, with 20 bases between.